The 25 T cell receptor beta chains below come from one sample, sequenced in a study of blood T cell repertoires in COVID-19. The table came from immunoSEQ multiplex PCR; TCRdb's copy has only in-frame clones and leaves some out. Of tens of thousands of clones in the sample, roughly 80% were seen once. The specimen sequenced was peripheral blood. Receptors were obtained from a man of 80 years or more with active or convalescent COVID-19.

The rearrangement uses TRBV10-2 and TRBJ1-3; perhaps TRBD1 as D (5 bases). Germline V gives CDR1 WSHSY, CDR2 SAAADI. V was shortened by 1 base and J by 0 bases, with 10 bases between the two germline ends. This CDR3 spans 16 amino acids. The CDR3 bases are TGCGCCAGCAGTGAGTTTAGGGGCCTCTCTGGAAACACCATATATTTT. Translating it yields CASSEFRGLSGNTIYF.

The chain joins TRBV5-1 to TRBJ1-5, with TRBD1 identical over 8 bases. The V and J ends lost 4 bases and 4 bases, in that order; junction bases with no gene match: 7. CDR3 length: 15 amino acids. Germline CDR1 and CDR2: SGHRS and YFSETQ. This chain's CDR3 is CASSTTGTGNQPQHF. CDR3 bases: TGCGCCAGCAGCACGACCGGGACAGGTAATCAGCCCCAGCATTTT.

This sequence joins TRBV6-6 and TRBJ1-1; no clear D. The CDR3 is 15 residues long. Trimming pared 3 bases from V and 3 bases from J, leaving 14 bases between. The germline V gene encodes CDR1 MNHNY and CDR2 SVGAGI (reference sequence). The CDR3 DNA is TGTGCCAGCAGTTATAGGCCGGCGGGAGACACTGAAGCTTTCTTT. Translated: CASSYRPAGDTEAFF.

The CDR3 here is CATSNRGFDQPQHF. The CDR3 DNA sequence: TGTGCCACCAGCAACAGGGGGTTCGATCAGCCCCAGCATTTT. The V and J genes are TRBV15 and TRBJ1-5, with 8 bases fitting TRBD1. CDR3 length: 14 residues. Germline trimming cut 4 bases from V and 5 bases from J; bases unmatched to any gene: 4. CDR1 is LNHNV, CDR2 YYDKDF, per germline (reference sequence).

The chain employs TRBV29-1 and TRBJ2-7; TRBD2 might be the D (5 bases). There are 13 residues in the CDR3. Between the trimmed V and J ends, which lost 4 bases and 0 bases, there was a span of 10 bases. The germline gives CDR1 SQVTM, CDR2 ANQGSEA. This CDR3 is CSVVVGSSYEQYF. In DNA, the CDR3 is TGCAGCGTTGTAGTGGGGAGCTCCTACGAGCAGTACTTC.

The gene calls are TRBV10-3 and TRBJ2-1; D possibly corresponds to TRBD1 (7 bases). CDR3 size: 14 residues. CDR1 ENHRY and CDR2 SYGVKD come from the germline V gene. Trimming cost V 4 bases and J 8 bases, with 15 bases left between them. The CDR3 reads CAISGTTGEDEQFF. In DNA, the CDR3 is TGTGCCATCAGTGGGACAACAGGGGAGGATGAGCAGTTCTTC.

The rearrangement uses TRBV10-2 and TRBJ1-5, with D perhaps matching TRBD1 (6 bases). Germline V CDR1 and CDR2: WSHSY, SAAADI. Deletions cut 6 bases from V and 2 bases from J, with 14 bases between. The CDR3 has 15 amino acids. CDR3 loop: CASRGQWVGNQPQHF. CDR3 bases: TGCGCCAGCAGAGGACAGTGGGTGGGCAATCAGCCCCAGCATTTT.

The V call is TRBV24-1, the J call TRBJ2-3; a possible D gene is TRBD2 (6 bases). CDR1 and CDR2 (germline): KGHDR, SFDVKD. Trimming removed 6 bases at V and 2 bases at J, with 14 bases between. CDR3 length: 15 residues. The CDR3 nucleotides read TGTGCCACCAGTAAGGGACTGGCAGACACAGATACGCAGTATTTT. Its protein is CATSKGLADTDTQYF.

The gene calls are TRBV7-2 and TRBJ1-2, with 7 bases that match TRBD1. The germline V gene encodes CDR1 SGHTA and CDR2 FQGNSA. V gave up 8 bases and J gave up 7 bases; unmatched junction bases: 10. This CDR3 is built from 13 residues. The CDR3 is CASQLGTARGYTF. CDR3 sequence (DNA): TGTGCCAGCCAGTTAGGGACAGCTCGTGGCTACACCTTC.

The gene calls are TRBV6-2 or TRBV6-3 and TRBJ2-3, with TRBD2 matching 8 bases. With V trimmed by 2 bases and J by 5 bases, 12 bases remained unmatched. The CDR3 spans 17 residues. The germline CDR1 and CDR2 sequences are MNHEY and SVGEGT. The DNA for the CDR3 is TGTGCCAGCAGTTACGGTCGGGGAGCGGGGGCGATAGATACGCAGTATTTT. Its translation: CASSYGRGAGAIDTQYF.

The chain carries TRBV11-1 and TRBJ2-5; 8 bases are a match to TRBD1. With V trimmed by 4 bases and J by 5 bases, 9 bases remained unmatched. In germline, CDR1 is SGHAT, CDR2 FQDESV (reference sequence). This CDR3 comprises 15 residues. CDR3 region: CASSSRTGYMETQYF. CDR3 DNA: TGTGCCAGCAGCTCCAGGACAGGGTATATGGAGACCCAGTACTTC.

V and J are TRBV7-2 and TRBJ1-4; D unresolved. Trimming stripped 5 bases from V and 0 bases from J, with 4 bases between. The length of the CDR3 is 13 residues. CDR1 is SGHTA, CDR2 FQGNSA, per germline. The CDR3 DNA sequence: TGTGCCAGCAGCCGGGCAACTAATGAAAAACTGTTTTTT. This codes for CASSRATNEKLFF.

The rearrangement joins TRBV2 to TRBJ1-5, with TRBD1 as a possible D gene (6 bases). Germline V CDR1 and CDR2: SNHLY, FYNNEI. This CDR3 contains 15 residues. V shed 3 bases and J shed 0 bases, with 9 bases lying between them. CDR3 sequence (DNA): TGTGCCAGCAGTGATAGGGGGAATAGCAATCAGCCCCAGCATTTT. Translation gives CASSDRGNSNQPQHF.

The chain couples TRBV18 to TRBJ2-1; possible D gene TRBD2, 5 bases. The germline gives CDR1 KGHSH, CDR2 LQKENI. The CDR3 runs to 13 residues. Trimming cost V 2 bases and J 7 bases, with 9 bases left between them. CDR3 nucleotide sequence: TGTGCCAGCTCACCAGGGCTAGCTAATGAGCAGTTCTTC. Translating gives CASSPGLANEQFF.

This chain connects TRBV3-1 (or the pseudogene TRBV3-2) to TRBJ1-1, with 8 bases lining up with TRBD1. The V segment lost 4 bases and the J segment 4 bases; nucleotides outside the gene matches: 5. The CDR3 length is 14 residues. From germline, CDR1 is LGHDT and CDR2 YNNKEL (reference sequence). The CDR3 sequence: CASSRTDRATEAFF. DNA of the CDR3: TGTGCCAGCAGCCGAACGGACAGGGCCACTGAAGCTTTCTTT.

CDR3 coding DNA: TGTGCCAGCAGCCCGGGACTGGGCTTTAGTGGCTACACCTTC. Protein sequence: CASSPGLGFSGYTF. This chain joins TRBV5-5 and TRBJ1-2, with D possibly matching TRBD1 (5 bases). Trimming cost V 4 bases and J 7 bases, with 17 bases left between them. Germline V gives CDR1 SGHKS, CDR2 YYEKEE (reference sequence). The CDR3 contains 14 residues.

The chain recombines TRBV5-4 with TRBJ2-7; 9 bases are shared with TRBD1. The trim removed 4 bases at V and 3 bases at J, leaving 8 bases unmatched. The CDR3 contains 15 residues. CDR1 is SGHNT and CDR2 is YYREEE in the germline V gene (reference sequence). The CDR3 nucleotides are TGTGCCAGCAGCATGCCGGGACAGGGTGGCTACGAGCAGTACTTC. Translation gives CASSMPGQGGYEQYF.

The chain recombines TRBV10-3 with TRBJ1-2; TRBD1 matches 8 bases. Germline loops: CDR1 ENHRY, CDR2 SYGVKD. The CDR3 has 16 residues. Trimming took 2 bases from V and 8 from J; bases not matched to a gene: 13. The CDR3 DNA reads TGTGCCATCAGTGAGAGAATGGACAGGGCTGAGGGGGGCTACACCTTC. Residues: CAISERMDRAEGGYTF.

The chain links TRBV5-1 to TRBJ2-7, with D perhaps matching TRBD1 (5 bases). The CDR3 is made up of 13 amino acids. CDR1 is SGHRS and CDR2 is YFSETQ in the germline V gene. The V and J ends lost 7 bases and 6 bases respectively, with 17 bases between them. CDR3 sequence (DNA): TGCGCCAGCGGGGCCCAGGGTGGGCGCGAGCAGTACTTC. Its protein product is CASGAQGGREQYF.

The count of this clone is one. The rearrangement joins TRBV7-2 to TRBJ1-2, with 10 bases aligning to TRBD1. Germline V gene sequence: CDR1 SGHTA, CDR2 FQGNSA. The V and J ends lost 5 bases and 5 bases, in that order; junction bases with no gene match: 5. This CDR3 has 14 residues. The CDR3 spells CASSMDRGLYGYTF. The CDR3, as DNA: TGTGCCAGCAGCATGGACAGGGGGTTGTATGGCTACACCTTC. Drawing the rest from reference TRBV7-2 and TRBJ1-2, the complete variable domain is GAGVSQSPSNKVTEKGKDVELRCDPISGHTALYWYRQSLGQGLEFLIYFQGNSAPDKSGLPSDRFSAERTGGSVSTLTIQRTQQEDSAVYLCASSMDRGLYGYTFGSGTRLTVV.

The genes are TRBV29-1 and TRBJ1-1; tentative D call: TRBD1 (5 bases). Deletions cut 2 bases from V and 1 base from J, with 5 bases between. CDR1 and CDR2 (germline): SQVTM, ANQGSEA. CDR3 size: 12 residues. The chain's CDR3 is CSVEQGNTEAFF. CDR3 DNA sequence: TGCAGCGTTGAACAGGGGAACACTGAAGCTTTCTTT. Looking up the rest from reference TRBV29-1 and TRBJ1-1 gives the full variable domain: SAVISQKPSRDICQRGTSLTIQCQVDSQVTMMFWYRQQPGQSLTLIATANQGSEATYESGFVIDKFPISRPNLTFSTLTVSNMSPEDSSIYLCSVEQGNTEAFFGQGTRLTVV.

The chain carries TRBV5-1 and TRBJ1-4, with D tentatively TRBD1 (5 bases). Trimming removed 5 bases from V and 6 bases from J, with 14 bases in between. The V gene's germline CDR1 is SGHRS and CDR2 YFSETQ. CDR3 length: 14 residues. The CDR3 DNA reads as TGCGCCAGCAGGGGATGGGGCCAACATGAAAAACTGTTTTTT. Translating it yields CASRGWGQHEKLFF. Full variable domain (outside the CDR3, taken from reference TRBV5-1 and TRBJ1-4): KAGVTQTPRYLIKTRGQQVTLSCSPISGHRSVSWYQQTPGQGLQFLFEYFSETQRNKGNFPGRFSGRQFSNSRSEMNVSTLELGDSALYLCASRGWGQHEKLFFGSGTQLSVL.

In its sample, this clone was seen once. The chain combines TRBV30 with TRBJ1-3, with TRBD1 identical over 10 bases. V dropped 8 bases and J dropped 7; count of bases not matched to a gene: 2. CDR3 size: 11 residues. Germline V gene data show CDR1 as GTSNPN and CDR2 as SVGIG (reference sequence). The CDR3 nucleotides are TGTGCCAGGGGACAGGGGAACACCATATATTTT. Its protein is CARGQGNTIYF.

This clone has a single count. The chain joins TRBV7-8 to TRBJ1-1; 9 bases are a match to TRBD1. Unmatched junction bases numbered 8, after V lost 4 bases and J lost 5 bases. In germline, CDR1 is SGHVS, CDR2 FQNEAQ. The CDR3 is 15 residues long. CDR3 bases: TGTGCCAGCAGCTCGAAGACAGGGGGATGGACTGAAGCTTTCTTT. Amino acids: CASSSKTGGWTEAFF.

J is TRBJ1-1 and V is TRBV5-1; no clear D. The CDR3 totals 15 residues. The V gene's germline CDR1 is SGHRS and CDR2 YFSETQ. Trimming shortened V by 0 bases and J by 0 bases, and 9 bases separated the two germline ends. CDR3 coding DNA: TGCGCCAGCAGCTTGGCGCCGGGGATGAACACTGAAGCTTTCTTT. It encodes CASSLAPGMNTEAFF.